This TCR beta chain was captured in a study of blood T cell repertoires in COVID-19. At the level of the study: Both acute and convalescent COVID-19 samples were obtained from the United States, Italy and Spain. T cells, B-cell-depleted T cells, or PBMCs supplied cDNA or gDNA.

In the original analysis: Nucleated cell number was recorded as an estimate derived from reference gene primer amplification. Only in-frame clones appear in the TCRdb table, and some are missing; sequencing was by immunoSEQ multiplex PCR. Clone size and the V and J calls come from that table; the DNA yielded D and trimming. The sample has about 280,000 clones; approximately 83% are singletons. In germline, CDR1 is MNHEY, CDR2 SMNVEV (reference sequence). This CDR3 region has 15 residues. The germline V and J ends were trimmed by 2 bases and 2 bases, with 13 bases remaining between them. Sequenced sample: peripheral blood. The source is a woman between 45 and 60 years old who had recovered from COVID-19. The V and J genes are TRBV27 and TRBJ2-7; D perhaps matches TRBD1 (5 bases). CDR3 bases: TGTGCCAGCAGTTTAGGGTTCCAGGGAACCTACGAGCAGTACTTC. Translating it yields CASSLGFQGTYEQYF.